The sequence of this T cell receptor (beta chain) was determined in a study of technical replicates of blood from a few donors. This table comes from immunoSEQ multiplex PCR, and its TCRdb copy is limited to in-frame clones, with some not included. This sample has about 70,000 clones, with approximately 96% found just once. The V end lost 4 bases, the J end lost 1 base, and 11 bases lay between the germline ends. This CDR3 contains 15 residues. Germline V gives CDR1 SEHNR, CDR2 FQNEAQ (reference sequence). The gene calls are TRBV7-9 and TRBJ2-4, with D hard to call. The receptor was derived from a human donor in good health. Sequencing was performed on T cells isolated from PBMCs. CDR3 DNA sequence: TGTGCCAGCAGCTCCTCGGTAATGGCCAAAAACATTCAGTACTTC. This translates into CASSSSVMAKNIQYF.